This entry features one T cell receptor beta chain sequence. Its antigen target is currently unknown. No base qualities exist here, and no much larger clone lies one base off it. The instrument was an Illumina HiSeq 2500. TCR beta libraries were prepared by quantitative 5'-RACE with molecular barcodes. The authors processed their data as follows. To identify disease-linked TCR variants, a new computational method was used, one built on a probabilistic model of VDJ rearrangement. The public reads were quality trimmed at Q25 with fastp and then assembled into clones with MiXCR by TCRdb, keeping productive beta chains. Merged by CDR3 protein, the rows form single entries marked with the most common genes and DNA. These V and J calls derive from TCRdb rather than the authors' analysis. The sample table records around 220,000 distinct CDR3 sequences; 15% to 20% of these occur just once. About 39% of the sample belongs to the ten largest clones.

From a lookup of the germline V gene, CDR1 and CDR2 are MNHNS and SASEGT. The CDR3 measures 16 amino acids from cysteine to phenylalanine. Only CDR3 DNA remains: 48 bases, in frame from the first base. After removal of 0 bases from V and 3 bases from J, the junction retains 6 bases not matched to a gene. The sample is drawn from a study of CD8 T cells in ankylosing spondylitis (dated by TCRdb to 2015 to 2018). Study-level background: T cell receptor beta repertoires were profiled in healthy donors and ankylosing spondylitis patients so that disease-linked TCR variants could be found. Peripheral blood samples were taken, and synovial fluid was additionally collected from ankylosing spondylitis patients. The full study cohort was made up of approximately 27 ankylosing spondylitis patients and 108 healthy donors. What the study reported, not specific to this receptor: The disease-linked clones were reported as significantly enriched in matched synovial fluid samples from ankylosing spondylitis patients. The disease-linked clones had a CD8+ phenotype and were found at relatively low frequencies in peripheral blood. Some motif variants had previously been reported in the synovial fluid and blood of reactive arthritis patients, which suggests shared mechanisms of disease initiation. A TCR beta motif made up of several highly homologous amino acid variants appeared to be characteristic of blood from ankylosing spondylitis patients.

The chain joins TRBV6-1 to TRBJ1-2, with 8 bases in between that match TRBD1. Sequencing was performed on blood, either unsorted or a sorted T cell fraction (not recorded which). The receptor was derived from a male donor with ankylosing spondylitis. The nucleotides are TGTGCCAGCAGTGAAGCGCTGGCAGGGGGCGACTATGGCTACACCTTC. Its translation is CASSEALAGGDYGYTF.